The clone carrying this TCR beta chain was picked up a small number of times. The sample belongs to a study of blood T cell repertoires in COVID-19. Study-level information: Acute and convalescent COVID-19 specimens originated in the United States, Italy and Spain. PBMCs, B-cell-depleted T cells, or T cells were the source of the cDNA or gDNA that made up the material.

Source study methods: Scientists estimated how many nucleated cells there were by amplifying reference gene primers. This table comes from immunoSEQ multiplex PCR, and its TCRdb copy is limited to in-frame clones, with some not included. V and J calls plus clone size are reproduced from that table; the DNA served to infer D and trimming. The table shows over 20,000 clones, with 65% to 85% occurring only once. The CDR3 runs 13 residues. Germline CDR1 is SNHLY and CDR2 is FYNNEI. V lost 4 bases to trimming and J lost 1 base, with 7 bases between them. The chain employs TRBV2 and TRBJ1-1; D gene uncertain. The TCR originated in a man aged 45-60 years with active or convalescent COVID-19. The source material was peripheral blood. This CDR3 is CASSVRGNTEAFF. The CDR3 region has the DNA TGTGCCAGCAGTGTAAGAGGGAACACTGAAGCTTTCTTT.